This T cell receptor (beta chain) was found in a study of blood T cell repertoires in COVID-19 (dated by TCRdb to about 2020). Background for the entire study: Samples from collaborators originated in the United States, Italy and Spain and spanned both the acute and convalescent phases of COVID-19. The prospective study material was composed of cDNA or gDNA derived from T cells, B-cell-depleted T cells, or PBMCs. Subjects who had been exposed to COVID-19, were actively infected with it, or had recovered from it provided the deeply sampled blood TCRbeta repertoires that made up the dataset. The repertoires were released in a freely available public database intended as a resource for research on the immune response to SARS-CoV-2. Samples were obtained from the ongoing ImmuneRACE study (first 160 participants) and from 1,254 subjects provided by 6 global collaborators. Sample metadata almost always included a de-identified subject ID, COVID-19 status, age in years and sex. Where available, HLA class I and class II types were obtained from metadata supplied by the sample provider rather than from assay-based typing.

Concerning this clone: Its antigen remains unidentified. The sample holds no much larger clone one base away, and base qualities are not on file.

Whole blood was collected in K2EDTA tubes by collaborating institutions according to the institutions' own protocols. For TCRbeta analysis, collaborator samples were shipped as frozen whole blood, as isolated PBMCs, or as DNA extracted from either sample type. The CDR3 measures 17 amino acids from cysteine to phenylalanine. The retained sequence is limited to the CDR3, 51 bases, with the frame set at the first base. CDR1 LGHNT and CDR2 FRNRAP were looked up in the germline V gene. From V the trimming removes 7 bases and from J it removes 0 bases, while the gene matches leave 6 bases of the junction unaccounted for. General findings and caveats noted by the study authors: The quantity of clinical and demographic metadata differed by source and by participant and was supplied without curation.

TCRbeta CDR3 regions were amplified from genomic DNA by means of the immunoSEQ Assay, a bias-controlled multiplex PCR. The paper's data handling went like this. The number of nucleated cells in each sample was estimated by amplification of reference gene primers within the assay. To quantify the absolute abundance of each unique TCRbeta CDR3 rearrangement, sequence reads were collapsed and filtered. Productive Simpson clonality was computed per sample as the square root of Simpson's diversity index over productive rearrangements. TCRdb re-hosts the immuneACCESS table, in-frame sequences only. Its copies lack some clones; in the studies checked, an unresolved V gene accounts for under half of them, and the cause for the rest is not known. V and J calls and clone size are given by that table; D and trimming were obtained from the DNA. A total of some 200,000 clones appear in this sample, 80% to 90% of them only once. Under 11% of the sample is taken by the ten largest.

The sequence was collected from a woman at least 80 years old with acute or convalescent COVID-19. The sample consisted of peripheral blood. This chain joins TRBV12-5 to TRBJ2-3; TRBD2 aligns with 14 central bases. In nucleotide form, the sequence is TGTGCTAGTGCCAAGGGACTAGCGGGAGCTAGCACAGATACGCAGTATTTT. It is translated as CASAKGLAGASTDTQYF.